Listed below are T cell receptor beta chains from one sample, sequenced in a study of blood T cell repertoires in COVID-19. Clones were sequenced by immunoSEQ multiplex PCR, and TCRdb holds only the in-frame ones, with some missing. Here the sample spans some 230,000 clones, 70% to 85% being singletons. The sequencing input was PBMCs or T cells enriched from blood (not recorded which). These receptors all stem from a man aged 35 to 55 who had recovered from COVID-19. CDR3s include the opening cysteine and the closing phenylalanine or tryptophan. A D gene is named only where the DNA matches it firmly. The size field is filled for only some rows; it gives once, few, many or a size class.

TRBV10-2	TRBD1	TRBJ2-2	.	TGCGCCACCAGACAGGGGGCGATTCAGACCGGGGAGCTGTTTTTT	CATRQGAIQTGELFF
TRBV24-1	TRBD1	TRBJ1-1	few	TGTGCCACCAGTGAGGGACAGGGGGAAACTGAAGCTTTCTTT	CATSEGQGETEAFF
TRBV28	.	TRBJ1-2	.	TGTGCCAGCAGCCCCGGATCCCGAGCCGGGTTCGGCTACACCTTC	CASSPGSRAGFGYTF
TRBV7-3	TRBD2	TRBJ2-1	.	TGTGCCAGCAGCTTAATGGCTAGCGGGATATACAATGAGCAGTTCTTC	CASSLMASGIYNEQFF
TRBV5-5	.	TRBJ1-3	.	TGTGCCAGCAGCTCCCCAGGGGCCAGTCAGGCTGGAAACACCATATATTTT	CASSSPGASQAGNTIYF
TRBV28	TRBD1	TRBJ1-2	.	TGTGCCAGCGGTTCCAGGGGGCTCTATGGCTACACCTTC	CASGSRGLYGYTF
TRBV5-8	.	TRBJ2-1	once	TGTGCCAGCAGCTTGCGCGGGGGCAAATACAATGAGCAGTTCTTC	CASSLRGGKYNEQFF
TRBV18	.	TRBJ1-2	.	TGTGCCAGCTCATCGCTCCAAACTTTCGAAGGCTACACCTTC	CASSSLQTFEGYTF
TRBV7-9	TRBD1	TRBJ1-1	.	TGTGCCAGCAGCTCTCCCCCGGGACAGGGCGGTCTGAACACTGAAGCTTTCTTT	CASSSPPGQGGLNTEAFF
TRBV15	.	TRBJ1-4	few	TGTGCCGCAGGCGCAGACTACGGGGGGAATGAAAAACTGTTTTTT	CAAGADYGGNEKLFF
TRBV2	TRBD1	TRBJ2-5	.	TGTGCCAGCAGTGTGGGACAGGGGGCTCGGAAGACCCAGTACTTC	CASSVGQGARKTQYF
TRBV5-4	TRBD1	TRBJ1-1	.	TGTGCCAGCAGCAATGGGGGACAGGAGAACACTGAAGCTTTCTTT	CASSNGGQENTEAFF
TRBV6-5	.	TRBJ2-7	.	TGTGCCAGCAGCGAGCTCCCGGCAGGCTACGAGCAGTACTTC	CASSELPAGYEQYF
TRBV5-1	TRBD1	TRBJ2-3	.	TGCGCCAGCAGCTTGGGGGCAGGGGGTGGTACAGATACGCAGTATTTT	CASSLGAGGGTDTQYF
TRBV14	.	TRBJ2-7	once	TGTGCCAGCAGCCAACTCCCGGACTCCGAGCAGTACTTC	CASSQLPDSEQYF
TRBV7-6	TRBD2	TRBJ2-1	.	TGTGCCAGCAGCTTAGTCCGGGCTAGCGGGTTCTACAATGAGCAGTTCTTC	CASSLVRASGFYNEQFF
TRBV5-1	TRBD1	TRBJ2-7	once	TGCGCCAGCAGCCCAGGACAGGTAACCGAGCAGTACTTC	CASSPGQVTEQYF
TRBV20-1	.	TRBJ1-1	once	TGCAGTGCTAGGTCTGGTAGTGAAGCTTTCTTT	CSARSGSEAFF
TRBV5-6	TRBD2	TRBJ2-1	.	TGTGCCAGCAGCCGGACTAAAGGGACTAGCGGGAGAAACAATGAGCAGTTCTTC	CASSRTKGTSGRNNEQFF
TRBV3-1/TRBV3-2	.	TRBJ2-2	.	TGTGCCAGCAGCCACTCTGCGGGACTCGTAGCCGGGGAGCTGTTTTTT	CASSHSAGLVAGELFF
TRBV2	.	TRBJ1-2	.	TGTGCCAGCAGACCCACGACGCAGGGGCACAACTATGGCTACACCTTC	CASRPTTQGHNYGYTF
TRBV11-3	TRBD1	TRBJ1-6	.	TGTGCCAGCAGCCTCGGGACAGACTTTTCACCCCTCCACTTT	CASSLGTDFSPLHF
TRBV9	.	TRBJ2-1	once	TGTGCCAGCAGCCCACTAGGGCCCTCCTACAATGAGCAGTTCTTC	CASSPLGPSYNEQFF
TRBV9	TRBD1	TRBJ2-2	.	TGTGCCAGCAGTAATCGGGGCAGGGGGCAAACCGGGGAGCTGTTTTTT	CASSNRGRGQTGELFF
TRBV2	TRBD1	TRBJ1-5	.	TGTGCCAGCAGTGACAGGGGGCGAGATAGCAATCAGCCCCAGCATTTT	CASSDRGRDSNQPQHF
TRBV30	.	TRBJ1-2	.	TGTGCCTGGAGTGAGTACAGGCGCTATGGCTACACCTTC	CAWSEYRRYGYTF
TRBV5-6	.	TRBJ1-1	.	TGTGCCAGCAGCGCGGGTACGGGGGGCAGGACTGAAGCTTTCTTT	CASSAGTGGRTEAFF
TRBV4-3	TRBD2	TRBJ2-1	.	TGCGCCAGCAGCCAAGATTCGCGGGGGAGTGAGCAGTTCTTC	CASSQDSRGSEQFF
TRBV7-9	.	TRBJ2-7	once	TGTGCCAGCAGCTTGAGTGCTAGCTACGAGCAGTACTTC	CASSLSASYEQYF
TRBV2	TRBD1	TRBJ2-7	.	TGTGCCAGCAGCCGGGACAGTTCCTACGAGCAGTACTTC	CASSRDSSYEQYF
TRBV29-1	.	TRBJ1-4	.	TGCAGCGTTGAAATCGGGGATGGAAATGAAAAACTGTTTTTT	CSVEIGDGNEKLFF
TRBV18	TRBD1	TRBJ1-5	.	TGTGCCAGCTCAACGACAGGGGGCAATCAGCCCCAGCATTTT	CASSTTGGNQPQHF
TRBV19	TRBD1	TRBJ1-1	.	TGTGCCAGTATCCTGACAGGGGTGAACACTGAAGCTTTCTTT	CASILTGVNTEAFF
TRBV19	.	TRBJ1-1	.	TGTGCCAGTAGTATCGGCAGGACTGAAGCTTTCTTT	CASSIGRTEAFF
TRBV4-1	.	TRBJ1-2	.	TGCGCCAGCAGCCAAGTTCCCGGATCTCGGGTGGACTATGGCTACACCTTC	CASSQVPGSRVDYGYTF
TRBV29-1	.	TRBJ1-1	.	TGCAGCGTTGAGAAGGAGGTTGGCACTGAAGCTTTCTTT	CSVEKEVGTEAFF
TRBV7-2	.	TRBJ1-1	.	TGTGCCAGCAGCCTAACAGGAAAGGACACTGAAGCTTTCTTT	CASSLTGKDTEAFF
TRBV3-1/TRBV3-2	TRBD1	TRBJ1-6	.	TGTGCCAGCAGCCCCGAGACAGGGCCGGGTTCACCCCTCCACTTT	CASSPETGPGSPLHF
TRBV7-9	.	TRBJ2-5	.	TGTGCCAGCAGCTTTTCCCCGCCTAAGACCCAGTACTTC	CASSFSPPKTQYF
TRBV6-5	.	TRBJ1-1	.	TGTGCCAGCAGTTACTCGCGCAGGGCCACTGAAGCTTTCTTT	CASSYSRRATEAFF